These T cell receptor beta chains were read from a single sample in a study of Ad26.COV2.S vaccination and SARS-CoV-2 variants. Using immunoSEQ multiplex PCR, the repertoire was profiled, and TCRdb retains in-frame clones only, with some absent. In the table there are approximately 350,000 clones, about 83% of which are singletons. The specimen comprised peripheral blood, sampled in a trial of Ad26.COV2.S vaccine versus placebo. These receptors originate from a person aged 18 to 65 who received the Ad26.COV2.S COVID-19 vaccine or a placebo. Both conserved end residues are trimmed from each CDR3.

CDR3aa: ASGGAGANVLT
j_gene: TRBJ2-6
v_gene: TRBV12-5

CDR3aa: ASAVGGSYNEQF
j_gene: TRBJ2-1
v_gene: TRBV11-1

CDR3aa: ASSTGTGAPNVLT
j_gene: TRBJ2-6
v_gene: TRBV19

CDR3aa: ASSFRQVYGYT
j_gene: TRBJ1-2
v_gene: TRBV12-3/TRBV12-4

CDR3aa: ASGSGLADYNEQF
j_gene: TRBJ2-1
v_gene: TRBV5-5

CDR3aa: ASSRDRGPTNYGYT
j_gene: TRBJ1-2
v_gene: TRBV19

CDR3aa: AWSLQPSGYGYT
j_gene: TRBJ1-2
v_gene: TRBV30

CDR3aa: ASSYGGRKETQY
j_gene: TRBJ2-5
v_gene: TRBV7-3

CDR3aa: ASTGTSSYNEQF
j_gene: TRBJ2-1
v_gene: TRBV2

CDR3aa: ASSLRTFPSGNTIY
j_gene: TRBJ1-3
v_gene: TRBV13

CDR3aa: ASSETGGGSPLH
j_gene: TRBJ1-6
v_gene: TRBV6-1

CDR3aa: ASSALGQGIGGYT
j_gene: TRBJ1-2
v_gene: TRBV9

CDR3aa: ASSVGPGNEKLF
j_gene: TRBJ1-4
v_gene: TRBV9

CDR3aa: ATSVAGANYGYT
j_gene: TRBJ1-2
v_gene: TRBV24-1

CDR3aa: ASSYGTSGGLRQF
j_gene: TRBJ2-1
v_gene: TRBV6-2/TRBV6-3